The clone carrying this T cell receptor (beta chain) was found once. The method was immunoSEQ multiplex PCR; TCRdb's version includes in-frame clones alone and lacks a portion of them. Of about 90,000 clones listed, over 75% are singletons. The entry originates in a study of blood T cell repertoires in COVID-19. Whole-study context: The samples span acute and convalescent COVID-19 from the United States, Italy and Spain.

This CDR3 spans 19 amino acids. Trimming shortened V by 1 base and J by 0 bases, and 19 bases separated the two germline ends. Germline V gene lookup returns CDR1 MGHRA and CDR2 YSYEKL. The chain employs TRBV4-1 and TRBJ2-4; D perhaps matches TRBD1 (5 bases). The sequence came from a man between 65 and 85 years old with acute or convalescent COVID-19. The sequencing input was peripheral blood. The CDR3 is CASSQAPKQEILAKNIQYF. CDR3 sequence (DNA): TGCGCCAGCAGCCAAGCGCCAAAACAGGAAATTCTAGCCAAAAACATTCAGTACTTC.